This is a list of T cell receptor beta chains from one sample in a study of blood T cells in healthy people across ages. TCRdb passed the 5' RACE reads through MiXCR, listing each CDR3 protein once. The sample consists of approximately 760,000 distinct CDR3 sequences, roughly 25% of them appearing once. Separately, the same data were catalogued under a study of T cells of mothers and their children.

Sequenced: blood. The receptors shown here come from a boy aged 10-17 years in good health. The CDR3 runs from the conserved cysteine through the conserved F or W. A D gene is named only where the DNA matches it firmly. Some rows mark clone size as missing; the rest say once, few, many or name a class of expanded clone.

CDR3nt	CDR3aa	abundance	j_gene	d_gene	v_gene
TGTGCCAGCAGCCAAGAATGGCGGGAGGGCCTTGAGACCCAGTACTTC	CASSQEWREGLETQYF	many	TRBJ2-5	TRBD2	TRBV4-2
TGTGCCAGTAGCAACCGGCGAGGGAATGAAAAACTGTTTTTT	CASSNRRGNEKLFF	few	TRBJ1-4	.	TRBV19
TGCGCCAGCAGCCAAGGGGGTCTAGCGGGAGTCACAGATACGCAGTATTTT	CASSQGGLAGVTDTQYF	.	TRBJ2-3	TRBD2	TRBV4-1
TGCGCCAGCAGCCAAGGAGGCGGGGGACATTCACCCCTCCACTTT	CASSQGGGGHSPLHF	few	TRBJ1-6	.	TRBV4-3
TGCGCCAGCAGCCCACCCGGGACTAGAGGCGCCCTGTTCTTC	CASSPPGTRGALFF	few	TRBJ2-5	TRBD2	TRBV4-3
TGTGCCAGCAGCGGGACTAGAGAGACCCAGTACTTC	CASSGTRETQYF	many	TRBJ2-5	TRBD2	TRBV3-1
TGCAGCGTTGAGAGGACAGGGGACCTCCTTAACTATGGCTACACCTTC	CSVERTGDLLNYGYTF	.	TRBJ1-2	TRBD1	TRBV29-1
TGTGCCAGCAGCGGTAACAAAAATGAGCAGTTCTTC	CASSGNKNEQFF	.	TRBJ2-1	.	TRBV7-2
TGTGCCAGCAGCCAAGAAGGTGGGGGAGCGGTGCATGAGCAGTTCTTC	CASSQEGGGAVHEQFF	.	TRBJ2-1	.	TRBV4-2
TGCAGCGTAACTAGCGGGAGGGCCATAAATGAGCAGTTCTTC	CSVTSGRAINEQFF	.	TRBJ2-1	TRBD2	TRBV29-1
TGTGCCAGCAGTCCGCGGCGGCTAGGGACCCAAGAGACCCAGTACTTC	CASSPRRLGTQETQYF	.	TRBJ2-5	.	TRBV12-3/TRBV12-4
TGTGCCAGCAGTCTAGCGGGAGGGCCTTCGGATGAGCAGTTCTTC	CASSLAGGPSDEQFF	.	TRBJ2-1	TRBD2	TRBV6-4
TGCAGCGTTGAGAAACAGAACACCGGGGAGCTGTTTTTT	CSVEKQNTGELFF	.	TRBJ2-2	.	TRBV29-1
TGTGCCAGCAGCCCACTATTTTCTGACAATGAGCAGTTCTTC	CASSPLFSDNEQFF	few	TRBJ2-1	.	TRBV7-3
TGTGCCAGCAGCCAACAGGGTGCGGGCGCTGAAGCTTTCTTT	CASSQQGAGAEAFF	.	TRBJ1-1	.	TRBV2
TGTGCCAGCAGCGTAGCGGGGGGCCACAATGAGCAGTTCTTC	CASSVAGGHNEQFF	.	TRBJ2-1	.	TRBV9
TGCGCCAGCAGCCAGGAGCAAGGAGCCTACGAGCAGTACTTC	CASSQEQGAYEQYF	few	TRBJ2-7	.	TRBV4-3
TGTGCCAGCAGTTCCCCAACGAAGGTCGATGAGCAGTTCTTC	CASSSPTKVDEQFF	few	TRBJ2-1	.	TRBV28
TGCGCCAGCAGCCGCGGCCCGGGACAGGGGGCTTACGAGCAGTACTTC	CASSRGPGQGAYEQYF	.	TRBJ2-7	TRBD1	TRBV4-3
TGTGCCAGCAGCTTAGAGGTGTTGGGGGGCAATGAGCAGTTCTTC	CASSLEVLGGNEQFF	.	TRBJ2-1	.	TRBV7-2
TGTGCCAGCAGCCTGGGACTACCCGAGCCCATGTATACGCAGTATTTT	CASSLGLPEPMYTQYF	.	TRBJ2-3	TRBD2	TRBV7-8
TGTGCCAGCAGCTTCGAGAGGATCGGGGAGCTGTTTTTT	CASSFERIGELFF	.	TRBJ2-2	.	TRBV7-2
TGCAGCGGCAGGGGAAACACTGAAGCTTTCTTT	CSGRGNTEAFF	few	TRBJ1-1	.	TRBV29-1
TGCAGCGTTGTCAGTCGCGGGGAAGGGGAGACCCAGTACTTC	CSVVSRGEGETQYF	.	TRBJ2-5	.	TRBV29-1
TGCAGCGAAATACAGGGTTCAGAGACCCAGTACTTC	CSEIQGSETQYF	few	TRBJ2-5	.	TRBV29-1
TGCGCCAGCAGCTTGGGTAGCGTCACCGGGGAGCTGTTTTTT	CASSLGSVTGELFF	.	TRBJ2-2	.	TRBV5-1
TGTGCTAGTGGTTTAAGCGGGGTTACGCAAGGGACCCAGTACTTC	CASGLSGVTQGTQYF	.	TRBJ2-5	TRBD2	TRBV12-5
TGTGCCAGCAGTTCCCTCCCGAAAGTCACCGGGGAGCTGTTTTTT	CASSSLPKVTGELFF	once	TRBJ2-2	.	TRBV6-2/TRBV6-3
TGTGCCAGCAGCCCAGTCTCCTCCGATAATGAAAAACTGTTTTTT	CASSPVSSDNEKLFF	.	TRBJ1-4	.	TRBV7-9
TGTGCCAGCAGTGCTATCGGGACTAGGCAGTACTTC	CASSAIGTRQYF	.	TRBJ2-7	TRBD2	TRBV2
TGTGCCAGCAGCAGACGGGACTCTGGGGCCAACGTCCTGACTTTC	CASSRRDSGANVLTF	.	TRBJ2-6	.	TRBV7-2